This T cell receptor (beta chain) was sequenced in a study of blood T cell repertoires in COVID-19. Profiled with immunoSEQ multiplex PCR; TCRdb holds only in-frame clones, not every one. The sample yields a few hundred thousand clones, over 80% seen once. Study members were between about 18 and 95 years old and lived in fewer than 30 US regions. The sequenced sample was PBMCs or T cells enriched from blood (not recorded which). This sequence originates from a man aged 30 to 39 who had recovered from COVID-19.

This chain's CDR3 is CASSESGAVYGYTF. The CDR3 DNA reads TGTGCCAGCAGCGAGTCAGGGGCCGTCTATGGCTACACCTTC. The chain combines TRBV6-5 with TRBJ1-2; D is perhaps TRBD1 (6 bases). Germline CDR1 reads MNHEY; CDR2 reads SVGAGI. This CDR3 is 14 amino acids long. V gave up 6 bases and J gave up 4 bases, with 15 bases separating them.